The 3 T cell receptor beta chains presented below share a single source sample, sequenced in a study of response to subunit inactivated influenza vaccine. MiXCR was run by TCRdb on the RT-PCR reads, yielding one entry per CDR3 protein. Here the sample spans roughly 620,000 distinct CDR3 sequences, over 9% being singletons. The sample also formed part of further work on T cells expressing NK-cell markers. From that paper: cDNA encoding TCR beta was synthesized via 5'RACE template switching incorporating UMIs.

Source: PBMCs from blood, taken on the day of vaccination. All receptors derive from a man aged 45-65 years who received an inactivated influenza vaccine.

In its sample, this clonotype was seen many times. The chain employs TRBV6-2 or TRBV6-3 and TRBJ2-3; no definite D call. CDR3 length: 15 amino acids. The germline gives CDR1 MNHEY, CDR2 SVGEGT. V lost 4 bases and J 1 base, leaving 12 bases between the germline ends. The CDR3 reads CASSFGGFGTDTQYF. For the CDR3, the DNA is TGTGCCAGCAGTTTCGGCGGATTCGGCACAGATACGCAGTATTTT.

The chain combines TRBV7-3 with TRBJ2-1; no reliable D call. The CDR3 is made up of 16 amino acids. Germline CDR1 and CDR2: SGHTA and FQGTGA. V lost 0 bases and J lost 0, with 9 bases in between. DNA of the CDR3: TGTGCCAGCAGCTTAACTAGGGCTAGCTCCTACAATGAGCAGTTCTTC. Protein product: CASSLTRASSYNEQFF.

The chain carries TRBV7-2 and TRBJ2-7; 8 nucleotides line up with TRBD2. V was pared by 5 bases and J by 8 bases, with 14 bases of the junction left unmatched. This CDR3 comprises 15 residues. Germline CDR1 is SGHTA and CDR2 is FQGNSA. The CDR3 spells CASSRSGTRGLQQYF. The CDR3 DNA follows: TGTGCCAGCAGCAGATCCGGGACTAGGGGCTTGCAGCAGTACTTC.